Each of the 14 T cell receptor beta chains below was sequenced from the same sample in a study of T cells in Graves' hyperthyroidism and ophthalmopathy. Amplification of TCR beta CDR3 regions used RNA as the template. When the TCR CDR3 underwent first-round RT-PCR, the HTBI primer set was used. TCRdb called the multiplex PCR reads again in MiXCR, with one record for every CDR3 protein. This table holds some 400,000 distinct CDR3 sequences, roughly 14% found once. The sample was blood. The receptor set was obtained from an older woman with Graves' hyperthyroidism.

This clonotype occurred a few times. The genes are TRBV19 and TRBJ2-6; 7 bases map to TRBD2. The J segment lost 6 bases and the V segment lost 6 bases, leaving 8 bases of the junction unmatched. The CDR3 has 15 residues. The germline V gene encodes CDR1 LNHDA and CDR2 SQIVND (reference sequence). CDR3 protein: CASRGGEFEANVLTF. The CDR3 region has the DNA TGTGCCAGTAGGGGGGGGGAATTCGAGGCCAACGTCCTGACTTTC.

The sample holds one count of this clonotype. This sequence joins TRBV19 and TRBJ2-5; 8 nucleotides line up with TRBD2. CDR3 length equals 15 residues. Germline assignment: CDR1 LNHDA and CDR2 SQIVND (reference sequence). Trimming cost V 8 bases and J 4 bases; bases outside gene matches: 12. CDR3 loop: CASRGGQGIGETQYF. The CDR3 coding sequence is TGTGCCAGTCGCGGGGGGCAGGGGATCGGAGAGACCCAGTACTTC.

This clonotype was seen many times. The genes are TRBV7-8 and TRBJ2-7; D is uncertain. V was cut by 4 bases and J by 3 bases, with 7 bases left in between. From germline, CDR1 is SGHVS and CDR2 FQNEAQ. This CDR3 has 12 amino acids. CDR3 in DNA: TGTGCCAGCAGCTCTGGGTTCTACGAGCAGTACTTC. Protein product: CASSSGFYEQYF. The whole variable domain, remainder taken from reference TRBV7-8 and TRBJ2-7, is GAGVSQSPRYKVAKRGQDVALRCDPISGHVSLFWYQQALGQGPEFLTYFQNEAQLDKSGLPSDRFFAERPEGSVSTLKIQRTQQEDSAVYLCASSSGFYEQYFGPGTRLTVT.

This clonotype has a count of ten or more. In DNA form, the CDR3 reads TGTGCCACTGCGACAGGAAGTGGCTATGGCTACACCTTC. This translates into CATATGSGYGYTF. V gene TRBV28 combines with J gene TRBJ1-2, with D possibly matching TRBD1 (6 bases). Germline CDR1 and CDR2: MDHEN and SYDVKM. The V end was cut by 10 bases, the J end by 4 bases, with 16 bases between. The CDR3 loop spans 13 amino acids.

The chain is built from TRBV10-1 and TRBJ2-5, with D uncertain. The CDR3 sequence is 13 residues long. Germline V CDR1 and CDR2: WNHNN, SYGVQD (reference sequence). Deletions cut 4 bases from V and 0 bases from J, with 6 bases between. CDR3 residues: CASSALYQETQYF. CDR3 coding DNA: TGCGCCAGCAGTGCCCTGTACCAAGAGACCCAGTACTTC.

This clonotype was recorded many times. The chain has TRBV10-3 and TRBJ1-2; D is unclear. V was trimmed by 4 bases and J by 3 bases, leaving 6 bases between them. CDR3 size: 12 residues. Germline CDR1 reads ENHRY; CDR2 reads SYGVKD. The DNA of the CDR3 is TGTGCCATCAGTGCGGCAGACTATGGCTACACCTTC. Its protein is CAISAADYGYTF.

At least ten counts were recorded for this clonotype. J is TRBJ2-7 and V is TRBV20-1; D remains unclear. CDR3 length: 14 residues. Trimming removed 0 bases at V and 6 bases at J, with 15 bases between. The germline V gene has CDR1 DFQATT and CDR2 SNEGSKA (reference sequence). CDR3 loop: CSARDRQIVGEQYF. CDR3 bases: TGCAGTGCTAGAGATCGTCAGATCGTGGGCGAGCAGTACTTC.

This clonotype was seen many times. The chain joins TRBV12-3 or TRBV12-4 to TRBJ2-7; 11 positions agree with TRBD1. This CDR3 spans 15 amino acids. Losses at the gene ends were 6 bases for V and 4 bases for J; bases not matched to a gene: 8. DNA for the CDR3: TGTGCCAGCAGGAACGGACAGGGGGCAAGATACGAGCAGTACTTC. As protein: CASRNGQGARYEQYF.

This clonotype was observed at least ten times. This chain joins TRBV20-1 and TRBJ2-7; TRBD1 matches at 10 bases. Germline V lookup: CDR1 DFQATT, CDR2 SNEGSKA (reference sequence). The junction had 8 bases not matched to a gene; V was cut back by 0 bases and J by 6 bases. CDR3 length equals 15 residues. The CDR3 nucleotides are TGCAGTGCTAGAGATCTGGGACAGGGGAAGTCCGAGCAGTACTTC. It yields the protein CSARDLGQGKSEQYF.

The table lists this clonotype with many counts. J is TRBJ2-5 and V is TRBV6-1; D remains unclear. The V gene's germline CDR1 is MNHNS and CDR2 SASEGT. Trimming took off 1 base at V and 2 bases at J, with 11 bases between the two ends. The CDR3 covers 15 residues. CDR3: CASSEVQTSQETQYF. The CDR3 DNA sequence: TGTGCCAGCAGTGAAGTCCAGACCTCACAAGAGACCCAGTACTTC.

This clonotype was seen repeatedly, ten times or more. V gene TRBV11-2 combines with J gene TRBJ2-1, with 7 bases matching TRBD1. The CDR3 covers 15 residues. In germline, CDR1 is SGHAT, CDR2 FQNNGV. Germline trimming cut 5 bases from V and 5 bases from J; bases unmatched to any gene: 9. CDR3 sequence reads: CASSAGQETDNEQFF. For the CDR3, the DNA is TGTGCCAGCAGCGCCGGACAGGAGACTGACAATGAGCAGTTCTTC.

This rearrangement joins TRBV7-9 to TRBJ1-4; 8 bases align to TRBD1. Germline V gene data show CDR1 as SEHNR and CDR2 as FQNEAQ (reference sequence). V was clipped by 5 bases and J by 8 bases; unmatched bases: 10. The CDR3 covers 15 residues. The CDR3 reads CASSRRTGLAEKLFF. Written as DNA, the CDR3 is TGTGCCAGCAGCCGCCGGACAGGGCTCGCGGAAAAACTGTTTTTT.

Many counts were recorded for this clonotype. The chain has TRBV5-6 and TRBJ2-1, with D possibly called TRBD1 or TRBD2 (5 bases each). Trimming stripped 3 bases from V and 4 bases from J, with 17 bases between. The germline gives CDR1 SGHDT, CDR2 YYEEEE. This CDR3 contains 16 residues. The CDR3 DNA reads TGTGCCAGCAGCTCATGGGGGTTGGTACGATACAATGAGCAGTTCTTC. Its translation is CASSSWGLVRYNEQFF.

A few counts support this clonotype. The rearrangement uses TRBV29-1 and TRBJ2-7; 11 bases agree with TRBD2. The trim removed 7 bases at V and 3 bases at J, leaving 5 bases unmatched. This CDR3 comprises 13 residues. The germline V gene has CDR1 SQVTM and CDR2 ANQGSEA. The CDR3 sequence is CSASGTSGYEQYF. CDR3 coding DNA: TGCAGCGCTTCAGGGACTAGCGGCTACGAGCAGTACTTC.